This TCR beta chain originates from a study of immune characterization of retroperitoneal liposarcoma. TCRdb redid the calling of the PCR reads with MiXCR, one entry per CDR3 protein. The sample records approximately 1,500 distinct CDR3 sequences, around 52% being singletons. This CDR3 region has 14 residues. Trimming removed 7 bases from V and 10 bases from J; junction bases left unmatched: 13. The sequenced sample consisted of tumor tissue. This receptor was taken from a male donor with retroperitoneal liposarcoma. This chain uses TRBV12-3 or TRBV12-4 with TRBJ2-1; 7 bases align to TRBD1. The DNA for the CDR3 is TGTGCCAGCACCAACAGGGGTCCGTACTACGAGCAGTTCTTC. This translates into CASTNRGPYYEQFF.